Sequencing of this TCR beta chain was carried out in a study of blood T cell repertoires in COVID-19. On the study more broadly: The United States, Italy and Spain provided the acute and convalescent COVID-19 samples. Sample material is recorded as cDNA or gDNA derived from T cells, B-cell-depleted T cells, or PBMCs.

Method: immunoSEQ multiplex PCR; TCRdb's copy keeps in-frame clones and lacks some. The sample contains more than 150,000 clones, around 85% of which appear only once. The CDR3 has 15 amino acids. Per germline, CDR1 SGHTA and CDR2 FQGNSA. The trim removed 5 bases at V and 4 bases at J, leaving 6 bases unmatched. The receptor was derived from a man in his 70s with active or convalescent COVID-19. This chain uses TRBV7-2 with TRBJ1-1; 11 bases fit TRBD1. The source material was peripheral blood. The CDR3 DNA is TGTGCCAGCAGCCCCTTCGGGACAGGGGGCACTGAAGCTTTCTTT. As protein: CASSPFGTGGTEAFF.